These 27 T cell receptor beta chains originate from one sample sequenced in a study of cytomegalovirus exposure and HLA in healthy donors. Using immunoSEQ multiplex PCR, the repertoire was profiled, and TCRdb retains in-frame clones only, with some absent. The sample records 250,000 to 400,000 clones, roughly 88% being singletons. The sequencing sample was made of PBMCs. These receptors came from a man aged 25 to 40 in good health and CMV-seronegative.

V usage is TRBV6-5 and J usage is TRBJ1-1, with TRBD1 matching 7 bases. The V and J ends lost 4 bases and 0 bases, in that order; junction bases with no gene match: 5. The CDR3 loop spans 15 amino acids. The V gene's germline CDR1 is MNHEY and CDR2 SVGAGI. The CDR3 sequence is CASSSRQGVNTEAFF. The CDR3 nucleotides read TGTGCCAGCAGTTCCCGTCAGGGGGTGAACACTGAAGCTTTCTTT.

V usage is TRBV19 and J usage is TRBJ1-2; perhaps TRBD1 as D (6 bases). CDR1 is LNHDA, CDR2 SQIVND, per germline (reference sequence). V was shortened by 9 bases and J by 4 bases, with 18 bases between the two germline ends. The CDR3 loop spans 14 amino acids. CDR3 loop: CASSPRLGAYGYTF. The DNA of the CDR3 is TGTGCCAGCAGCCCTCGTCTGGGGGCCTATGGCTACACCTTC.

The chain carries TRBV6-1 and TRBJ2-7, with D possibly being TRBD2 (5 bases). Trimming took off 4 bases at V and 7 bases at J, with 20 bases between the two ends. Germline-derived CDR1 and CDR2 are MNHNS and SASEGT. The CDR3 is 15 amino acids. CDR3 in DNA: TGTGCCAGCAGTGGCGGGCCTACCACTTTTGAGGAGCAGTACTTC. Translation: CASSGGPTTFEEQYF.

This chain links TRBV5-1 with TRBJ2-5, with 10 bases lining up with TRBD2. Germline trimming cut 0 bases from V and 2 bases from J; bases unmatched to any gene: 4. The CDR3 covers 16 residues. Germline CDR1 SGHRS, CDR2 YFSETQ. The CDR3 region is CASSLVVSGGQETQYF. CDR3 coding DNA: TGCGCCAGCAGCTTGGTAGTTAGCGGGGGGCAAGAGACCCAGTACTTC.

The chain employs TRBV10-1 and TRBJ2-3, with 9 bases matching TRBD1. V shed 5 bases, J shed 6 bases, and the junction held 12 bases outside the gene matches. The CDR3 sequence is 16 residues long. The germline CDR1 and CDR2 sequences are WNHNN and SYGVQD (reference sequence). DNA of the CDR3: TGCGCCAGCAGTCCTCGGGACAGGGTTGAGTGGGATACGCAGTATTTT. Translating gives CASSPRDRVEWDTQYF.

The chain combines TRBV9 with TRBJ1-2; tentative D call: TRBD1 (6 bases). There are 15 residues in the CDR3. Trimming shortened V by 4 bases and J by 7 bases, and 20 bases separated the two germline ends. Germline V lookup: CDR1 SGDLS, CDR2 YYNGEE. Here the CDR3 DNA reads TGTGCCAGCAGCCCAACAGGGTTAATAGACCGTGGCTACACCTTC. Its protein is CASSPTGLIDRGYTF.

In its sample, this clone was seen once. The CDR3 spells CASSLMTGYTGELFF. CDR3 coding DNA: TGTGCCAGCAGCTTGATGACAGGATACACCGGGGAGCTGTTTTTT. V and J are TRBV7-8 and TRBJ2-2; a weak D match, TRBD1 (6 bases). Trimming cost V 3 bases and J 3 bases, with 11 bases left between them. The germline V gene encodes CDR1 SGHVS and CDR2 FQNEAQ. This CDR3 is 15 amino acids long.

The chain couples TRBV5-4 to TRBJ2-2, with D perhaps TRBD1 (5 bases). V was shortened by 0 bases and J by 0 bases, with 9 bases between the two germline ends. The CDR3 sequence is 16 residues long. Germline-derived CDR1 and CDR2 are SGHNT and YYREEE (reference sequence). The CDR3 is CASSLGQKSNTGELFF. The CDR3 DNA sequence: TGTGCCAGCAGCTTGGGACAGAAATCGAACACCGGGGAGCTGTTTTTT.

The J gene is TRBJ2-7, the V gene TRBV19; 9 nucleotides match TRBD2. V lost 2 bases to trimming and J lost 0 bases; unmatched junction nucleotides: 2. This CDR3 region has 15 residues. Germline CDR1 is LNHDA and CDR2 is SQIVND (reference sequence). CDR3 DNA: TGTGCCAGTAGTATAAGTAGCGGGGGCTCCTACGAGCAGTACTTC. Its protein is CASSISSGGSYEQYF.

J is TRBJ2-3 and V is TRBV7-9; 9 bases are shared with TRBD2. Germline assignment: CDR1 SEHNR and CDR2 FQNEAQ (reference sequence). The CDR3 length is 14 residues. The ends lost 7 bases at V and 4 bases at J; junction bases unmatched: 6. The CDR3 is CASKYGTSSDTQYF. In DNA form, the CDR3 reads TGTGCCAGCAAATACGGGACTAGCTCAGATACGCAGTATTTT.

In nucleotides, the CDR3 is TGTGCCAGCTCCAGGGGTGATGAGCAGTTCTTC. As protein: CASSRGDEQFF. This chain connects TRBV19 to TRBJ2-1, with D perhaps TRBD1 (6 bases). Germline V gives CDR1 LNHDA, CDR2 SQIVND (reference sequence). This CDR3 region has 11 residues. Trimming removed 9 bases from V and 8 bases from J, with 11 bases in between.

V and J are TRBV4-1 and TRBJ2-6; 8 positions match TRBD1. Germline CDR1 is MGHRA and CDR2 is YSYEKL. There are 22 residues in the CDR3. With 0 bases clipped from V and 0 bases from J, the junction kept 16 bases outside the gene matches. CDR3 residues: CASSQDTGDRLTPGSGANVLTF. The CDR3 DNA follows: TGCGCCAGCAGCCAAGATACCGGGGACAGGCTTACCCCAGGCTCTGGGGCCAACGTCCTGACTTTC.

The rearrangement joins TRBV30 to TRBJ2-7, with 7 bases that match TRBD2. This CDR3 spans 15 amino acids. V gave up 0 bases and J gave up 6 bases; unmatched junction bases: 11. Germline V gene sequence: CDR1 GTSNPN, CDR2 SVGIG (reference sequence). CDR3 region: CAWSVLGGGKVEQYF. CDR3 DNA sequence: TGTGCCTGGAGTGTATTGGGCGGGGGTAAGGTCGAGCAGTACTTC.

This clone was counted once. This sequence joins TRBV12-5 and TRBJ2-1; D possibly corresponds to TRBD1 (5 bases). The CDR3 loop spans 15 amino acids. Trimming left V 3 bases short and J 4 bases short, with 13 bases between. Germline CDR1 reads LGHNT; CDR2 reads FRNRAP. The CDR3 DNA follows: TGTGCTAGTGGTTTTCAGGGCGCGCCGTACAATGAGCAGTTCTTC. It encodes CASGFQGAPYNEQFF. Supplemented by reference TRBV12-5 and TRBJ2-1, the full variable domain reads DARVTQTPRHKVTEMGQEVTMRCQPILGHNTVFWYRQTMMQGLELLAYFRNRAPLDDSGMPKDRFSAEMPDATLATLKIQPSEPRDSAVYFCASGFQGAPYNEQFFGPGTRLTVL.

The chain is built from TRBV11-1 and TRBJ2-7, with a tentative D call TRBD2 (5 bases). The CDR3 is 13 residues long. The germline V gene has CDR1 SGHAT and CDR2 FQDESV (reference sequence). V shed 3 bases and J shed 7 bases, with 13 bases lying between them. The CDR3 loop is CASSLVSGIEQYF. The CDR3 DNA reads TGTGCCAGCAGCTTGGTTTCCGGGATTGAGCAGTACTTC.

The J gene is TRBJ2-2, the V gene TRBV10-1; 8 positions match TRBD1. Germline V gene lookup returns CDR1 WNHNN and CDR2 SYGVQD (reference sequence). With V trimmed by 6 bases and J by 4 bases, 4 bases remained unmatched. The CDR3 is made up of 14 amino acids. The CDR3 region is CASSETGGTGELFF. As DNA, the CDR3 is TGCGCCAGCAGCGAAACAGGGGGCACCGGGGAGCTGTTTTTT.

Written as DNA, the CDR3 is TGTGCCAGCAGCTTTAACGGGGTGGGTGGGGGCGATACGCAGTATTTT. Translation gives CASSFNGVGGGDTQYF. The V call is TRBV7-2, the J call TRBJ2-3, with D possibly being TRBD1 (6 bases). This CDR3 region has 16 residues. CDR1 is SGHTA, CDR2 FQGNSA, per germline. V was clipped by 3 bases and J by 6 bases, with 19 bases between them.

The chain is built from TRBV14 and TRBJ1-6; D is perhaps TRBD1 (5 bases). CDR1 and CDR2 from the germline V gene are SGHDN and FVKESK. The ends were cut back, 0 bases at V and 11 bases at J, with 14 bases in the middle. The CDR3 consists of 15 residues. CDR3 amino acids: CASSQEGGARAPLHF. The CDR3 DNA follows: TGTGCCAGCAGCCAAGAGGGTGGGGCCAGGGCACCCCTCCACTTT.

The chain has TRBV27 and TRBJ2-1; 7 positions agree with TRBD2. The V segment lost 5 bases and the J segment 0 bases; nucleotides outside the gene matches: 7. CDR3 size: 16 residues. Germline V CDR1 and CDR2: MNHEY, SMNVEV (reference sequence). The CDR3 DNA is TGTGCCAGCAGTCGGTCGGGACTAAGCTCCTACAATGAGCAGTTCTTC. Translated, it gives CASSRSGLSSYNEQFF.

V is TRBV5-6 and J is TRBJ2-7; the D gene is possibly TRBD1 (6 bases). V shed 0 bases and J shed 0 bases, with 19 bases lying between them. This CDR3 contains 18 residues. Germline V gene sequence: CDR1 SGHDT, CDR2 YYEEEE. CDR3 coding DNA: TGTGCCAGCAGCTTGGAGCTGGACAGCTATACGAGCTCCTACGAGCAGTACTTC. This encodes CASSLELDSYTSSYEQYF.

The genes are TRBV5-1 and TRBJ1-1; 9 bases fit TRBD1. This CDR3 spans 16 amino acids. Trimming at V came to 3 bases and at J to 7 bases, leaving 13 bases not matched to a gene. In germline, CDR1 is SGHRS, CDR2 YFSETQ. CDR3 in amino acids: CASSSLLLGQGLEAFF. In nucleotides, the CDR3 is TGCGCCAGCAGCTCCCTCCTTCTGGGACAGGGCCTTGAAGCTTTCTTT.

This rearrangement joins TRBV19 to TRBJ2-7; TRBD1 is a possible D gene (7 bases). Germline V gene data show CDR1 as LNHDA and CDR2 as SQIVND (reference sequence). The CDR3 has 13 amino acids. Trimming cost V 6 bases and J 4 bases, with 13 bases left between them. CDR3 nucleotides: TGTGCCAGTAGACCACAGGGGAGGTACGAGCAGTACTTC. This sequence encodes CASRPQGRYEQYF.

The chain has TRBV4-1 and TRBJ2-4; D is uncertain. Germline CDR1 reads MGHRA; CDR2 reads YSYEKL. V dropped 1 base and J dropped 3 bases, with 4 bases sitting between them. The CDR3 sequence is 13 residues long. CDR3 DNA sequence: TGCGCCAGCAGCCAAGCACACAAAAACATTCAGTACTTC. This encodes CASSQAHKNIQYF.

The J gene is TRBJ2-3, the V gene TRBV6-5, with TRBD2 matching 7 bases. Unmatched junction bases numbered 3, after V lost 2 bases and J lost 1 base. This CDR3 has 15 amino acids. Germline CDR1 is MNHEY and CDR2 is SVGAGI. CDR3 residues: CASSYVAGGTDTQYF. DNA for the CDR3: TGTGCCAGCAGTTACGTGGCGGGGGGCACAGATACGCAGTATTTT.

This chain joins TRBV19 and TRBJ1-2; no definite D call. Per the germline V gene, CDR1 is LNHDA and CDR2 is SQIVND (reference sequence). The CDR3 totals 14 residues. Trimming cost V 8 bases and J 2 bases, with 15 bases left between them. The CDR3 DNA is TGTGCCAGTTTAGCGGTGGCAGAGAACTATGGCTACACCTTC. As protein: CASLAVAENYGYTF. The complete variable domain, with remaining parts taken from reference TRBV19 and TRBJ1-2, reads DGGITQSPKYLFRKEGQNVTLSCEQNLNHDAMYWYRQDPGQGLRLIYYSQIVNDFQKGDIAEGYSVSREKKESFPLTVTSAQKNPTAFYLCASLAVAENYGYTFGSGTRLTVV.

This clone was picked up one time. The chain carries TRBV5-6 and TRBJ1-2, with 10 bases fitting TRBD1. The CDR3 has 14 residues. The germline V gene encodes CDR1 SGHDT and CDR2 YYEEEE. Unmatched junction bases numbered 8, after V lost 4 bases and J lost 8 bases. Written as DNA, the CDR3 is TGTGCCAGCAGCCGGGACAGGGGCCTTTACGGCTACACCTTC. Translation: CASSRDRGLYGYTF.

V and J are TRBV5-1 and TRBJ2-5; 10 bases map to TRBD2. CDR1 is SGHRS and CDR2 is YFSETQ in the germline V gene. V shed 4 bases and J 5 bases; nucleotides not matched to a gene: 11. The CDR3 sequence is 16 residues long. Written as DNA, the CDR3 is TGCGCCAGCAGCCCGCATACTAGCGGGGATTGGGAGACCCAGTACTTC. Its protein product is CASSPHTSGDWETQYF.